The entry that follows covers one TCR beta chain sequence. This clone's antigen is unknown. Base qualities are not recorded, but no much larger clone differs from it by a single base. The data are from a study of blood T cell repertoires in COVID-19 (TCRdb year 2020). With respect to the entire study: Samples from collaborators originated in the United States, Italy and Spain and spanned both the acute and convalescent phases of COVID-19. The material from the prospective study consisted of cDNA or gDNA derived from T cells, B-cell-depleted T cells, or PBMCs. Deeply sampled blood TCRbeta repertoires from subjects exposed to, actively infected with, or recovered from COVID-19 were included in the dataset. The repertoires were released in a freely available public database intended as a resource for research on the immune response to SARS-CoV-2. The samples were drawn from the first 160 participants of the ongoing ImmuneRACE study and from 1,254 subjects provided by 6 global collaborators. The sample metadata nearly always contained a de-identified subject ID, COVID-19 status, age in years and sex. HLA class I and class II types, where available, came from metadata supplied by the sample provider rather than from assay-based typing.

The immunoSEQ Assay, a bias-controlled multiplex PCR, was used to amplify TCRbeta CDR3 regions from genomic DNA. As for how the authors treated the data: The number of nucleated cells in each sample was estimated from the amplification of reference gene primers within the assay. Sequence reads were collapsed and filtered to measure the absolute abundance of every unique TCRbeta CDR3 rearrangement. For each sample, productive Simpson clonality was calculated as the square root of Simpson's diversity index over productive rearrangements. As stored in TCRdb, this immuneACCESS dataset retains in-frame rearrangements with V and J assigned. A fraction of the clones does not appear; measured against another copy, unresolved V genes explain less than half of the discrepancy, and the remainder lacks a known reason. Clone size and V and J calls were adopted from that table, with D and trimming inferred from the DNA. This sample holds tens of thousands of clones; around 81% were observed only once. The top ten clones comprise around 3% of the sample.

Here is what the overall study found, with its caveats: How much clinical and demographic metadata was included differed by source and by participant, and the metadata was provided uncurated.

Whole blood was collected in K2EDTA tubes by collaborating institutions according to the institutions' own protocols. Collaborator samples were shipped for TCRbeta analysis as frozen whole blood, isolated PBMCs, or DNA extracted from either sample type. The source is a man aged 50 to 60 with acute or convalescent COVID-19. The sequencing input was peripheral blood.

The DNA sequence is TGTGCCAGCAGTTTTGGGCGCACCGGGGAGCTGTTTTTT. Translated, it reads CASSFGRTGELFF. The chain is encoded by TRBV5-6 joined to TRBJ2-2; a confident D gene designation cannot be given. The CDR3 spans 13 residues, from the cysteine through the phenylalanine. CDR3 DNA is the only sequence kept; it has 39 bases, read in frame from the first base. Based on the germline V gene, the CDR1 and CDR2 sequences are SGHDT and YYEEEE. V is cut by 5 bases and J by 4 bases, and the space between the germline ends is 9 bases.